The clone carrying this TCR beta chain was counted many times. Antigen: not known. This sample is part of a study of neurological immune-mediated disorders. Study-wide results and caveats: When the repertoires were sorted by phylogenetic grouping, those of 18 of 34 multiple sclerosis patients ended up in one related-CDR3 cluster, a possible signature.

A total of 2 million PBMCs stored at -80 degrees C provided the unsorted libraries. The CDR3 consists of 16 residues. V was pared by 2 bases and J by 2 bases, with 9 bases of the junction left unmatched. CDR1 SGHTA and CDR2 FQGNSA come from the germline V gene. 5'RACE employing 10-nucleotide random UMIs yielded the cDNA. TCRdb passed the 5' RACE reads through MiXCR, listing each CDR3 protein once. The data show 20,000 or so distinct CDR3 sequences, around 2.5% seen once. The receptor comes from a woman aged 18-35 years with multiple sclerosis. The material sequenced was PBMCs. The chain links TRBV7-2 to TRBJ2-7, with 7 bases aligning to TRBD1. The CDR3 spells CASSLPPRGQTYEQYF. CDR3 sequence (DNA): TGTGCCAGCAGCTTACCTCCCAGGGGACAGACCTACGAGCAGTACTTC.